This T cell receptor (beta chain) was found in a study of blood T cell repertoires in COVID-19. Sequencing was performed with immunoSEQ multiplex PCR; in TCRdb, only in-frame clones are kept and a portion is missing. Seen here are roughly 380,000 clones, over 75% observed once, and the top ten hold approximately 1.2%. This clone was counted a single time. V shed 0 bases, J shed 8 bases, and the junction held 9 bases outside the gene matches. The germline V gene encodes CDR1 SGHRS and CDR2 YFSETQ. CDR3 length: 16 residues. The chain joins TRBV5-1 to TRBJ1-4, with TRBD1 matching 8 bases. The receptor's source is a man aged 25 to 40 who had recovered from COVID-19. The sample consisted of PBMCs or T cells enriched from blood (not recorded which). The CDR3 DNA reads as TGCGCCAGCAGCTTGGAGGCTACAGGGACAGGCGAAAAACTGTTTTTT. Translating it yields CASSLEATGTGEKLFF.